This T cell receptor beta chain was found in a study of memory CD4+ T cells and cytomegalovirus serostatus. A remark on this clone: Its antigen is not known.

CDR1 and CDR2 (germline): SGHDT, YYEEEE. This CDR3 spans 14 amino acids. Deletions cut 3 bases from V and 0 bases from J, with 7 bases between. The protocol was immunoSEQ multiplex PCR, while the TCRdb copy is restricted to in-frame clones and leaves out a portion. The repertoire holds 40,000 to 45,000 clones, with less than 85% as singletons. The sort gate was single viable CD3+CD4+CD8-CD45RO+ cells for memory CD4+ T cells. Study findings and constraints: Suggested: most of the CMV-linked TCR signature lies in CD4+ memory cells.

Specimen: memory CD4+ T cells from blood. This sequence joins TRBV5-6 and TRBJ1-5; D is ambiguous. The origin of this receptor is an adult in good health and CMV-seronegative. CDR3 in DNA: TGTGCCAGCAGCTATAGTTATAGCAATCAGCCCCAGCATTTT. Protein: CASSYSYSNQPQHF.